This T cell receptor beta chain was captured by sequencing in a study of blood T cell repertoires in COVID-19 (TCRdb year 2020). General notes on the study: Samples from collaborators originated in the United States, Italy and Spain and spanned both the acute and convalescent phases of COVID-19. The prospective study material was composed of cDNA or gDNA derived from T cells, B-cell-depleted T cells, or PBMCs. Deeply sampled blood TCRbeta repertoires from subjects exposed to, actively infected with, or recovered from COVID-19 were included in the dataset. A freely available public database, intended as a resource for researchers studying the immune response to SARS-CoV-2, is where the repertoires were released. Samples came from the ongoing ImmuneRACE study (first 160 participants) plus 1,254 subjects from 6 global collaborators. Sample metadata almost always included a de-identified subject ID, COVID-19 status, age in years and sex. HLA class I and class II types, where available, came from metadata supplied by the sample provider rather than from assay-based typing.

On the study overall, not on this receptor specifically: The amount of clinical and demographic metadata varied by source and participant and was provided uncurated.

TCRbeta CDR3 regions were amplified from genomic DNA using the immunoSEQ Assay, a bias-controlled multiplex PCR. Per the authors' processing: The number of nucleated cells in each sample was estimated from the amplification of reference gene primers within the assay. Sequence reads were collapsed and filtered to measure the absolute abundance of every unique TCRbeta CDR3 rearrangement. For each sample, productive Simpson clonality was calculated as the square root of Simpson's diversity index over productive rearrangements. This immuneACCESS table, as held by TCRdb, lists in-frame sequences with V and J called but not all clones. Of the missing ones, under half trace to an unresolved V gene in checked studies; the others have no known cause. V and J calls and clone size follow that table, whereas D and trimming were derived from the DNA. Within this sample are about 340,000 clones, with approximately 82% of them counted one time only. The top ten clonotypes cover 2.5% to 3.5% of the sample.

Each collaborating institution followed its own protocols to collect whole blood in K2EDTA tubes. For TCRbeta analysis, collaborators shipped samples in one of three forms: frozen whole blood, isolated PBMCs, or DNA extracted from either of those sample types. A remark on this clone: Its binding antigen is unknown. Base-call qualities are not available, and no considerably larger clone is one nucleotide away.

The source material was peripheral blood. The TCR sequence derives from a man younger than 40 with active or convalescent COVID-19.

The DNA sequence is given as TGTGCCAGCAGTGAAGCTGGTACAGCTTATGGCTACACCTTC. Translated, this gives CASSEAGTAYGYTF. Recombination linked TRBV2 to TRBJ1-2; the D gene assignment is ambiguous. From cysteine to phenylalanine, the CDR3 is 14 amino acids long. Only the CDR3 region is kept as DNA, spanning 42 bases read in frame from base 1. CDR1 SNHLY and CDR2 FYNNEI are derived from the germline V gene. V was cut back by 0 bases and J by 5 bases, leaving a gap of 10 bases between them.